A single sample is the source of the 21 T cell receptor beta chains below, sequenced in a study of metastatic and nonmetastatic thyroid tumors. Each patient came to thyroid surgery without any prior treatment (of any kind). TCRdb re-called the PCR reads with MiXCR. The profile shows approximately 17,000 clones, 26% of them singletons. Sequencing input: tumor tissue. These receptors came from a female donor with papillary thyroid cancer or a benign thyroid nodule (not recorded which). Some clones in this sample may be carry-over from other donors' samples.

Points on this clone: Possible read error: a much larger clone is one base away. The V and J genes are TRBV5-4 and TRBJ2-1; TRBD1 is a possible D gene (6 bases). Germline lookup yields CDR1 SGHNT and CDR2 YYREEE (reference sequence). CDR3 size: 17 residues. The CDR3 protein is CASSLSPGTWVYNERFF. The CDR3 bases are TGTGCCAGCAGCTTATCCCCGGGGACATGGGTCTACAATGAGCGGTTCTTC.

This rearrangement joins TRBV20-1 to TRBJ2-5; tentatively, D is TRBD2 (5 bases). The CDR3 length is 15 residues. V lost 8 bases and J lost 2, with 21 bases in between. Germline CDR1 and CDR2: DFQATT and SNEGSKA (reference sequence). CDR3 nucleotide sequence: TGCAGTTCTTTGGAGTCGCGGGTCCTACAAGAGACCCAGTACTTC. Protein: CSSLESRVLQETQYF.

This clone has ten or more counts. Being one base from a much bigger clone, this may be a read error. The chain combines TRBV11-3 with TRBJ2-5, with 10 bases fitting TRBD2. Germline lookup yields CDR1 SGHNT and CDR2 YENEEA. V lost 10 bases and J lost 3; bases outside the gene matches: 17. The CDR3 runs to 17 residues. The CDR3, as DNA: TGTGCCAACAGAATACAACCGGGACTAGCGTATAAAGAGACCCAGTACTTC. Translating it yields CANRIQPGLAYKETQYF. The full variable domain, completed using reference TRBV11-3 and TRBJ2-5, is EAGVVQSPRYKIIEKKQPVAFWCNPISGHNTLYWYLQNLGQGPELLIRYENEEAVDDSQLPKDRFSAERLKGVDSTLKIQPAELGDSAVYLCANRIQPGLAYKETQYFGPGTRLLVL.

This clone was recorded many times. The chain joins TRBV7-2 to TRBJ1-4, with a possible D match to TRBD1 (5 bases). The V gene's germline CDR1 is SGHTA and CDR2 FQGNSA. There are 16 residues in the CDR3. Trimming stripped 5 bases from V and 8 bases from J, with 21 bases between. In nucleotides, the CDR3 is TGTGCCAGCAGCGTAGTAGGCAGGGTAGTAGGGGAAAAACTGTTTTTT. Translation: CASSVVGRVVGEKLFF.

This clone qualifies as medium-sized (0.01 to 0.1%). The V and J genes are TRBV6-7 and TRBJ1-2; D not resolved. TRBV6-7 is marked as an open reading frame, function uncertain. This CDR3 contains 10 residues. V was shortened by 10 bases and J by 0 bases, with 3 bases between the two germline ends. CDR3 bases: TGTGCCACCCCTAACTATGGCTACACCTTC. Its protein product is CATPNYGYTF.

This clone was counted at least ten times. This chain connects TRBV30 to TRBJ2-3; maybe TRBD2 (6 bases). The CDR3 has 18 amino acids. CDR1 is GTSNPN, CDR2 SVGIG, per germline (reference sequence). The ends were cut back, 2 bases at V and 1 base at J, with 22 bases in the middle. CDR3 nucleotides: TGTGCCTGGAGTAGAAGTAGGAGGGGCGATCGTGGCACAGATACGCAGTATTTT. It yields the protein CAWSRSRRGDRGTDTQYF.

This clone counts as medium-sized (0.01 to 0.1%). The junction departs from germline at one end; a sequencing error may be responsible. The chain is built from TRBV6-1 and TRBJ2-7, with TRBD2 matching over 10 bases. The V gene's germline CDR1 is MNHNS and CDR2 SASEGT. The CDR3 has 15 amino acids. Here the CDR3 reads CASREALAGVYEQYF. CDR3 coding DNA: TGTGCCAGCAGGGAAGCCCTAGCGGGGGTCTACGAGCAGTACTTC.

This clone was picked up a small number of times. This chain links TRBV6-4 with TRBJ2-7; the D is unclear. Germline CDR1 is MRHNA and CDR2 is SNTAGT. The CDR3 contains 15 residues. V dropped 3 bases and J dropped 0 bases, with 12 bases sitting between them. This chain's CDR3 is CASSEVAPSSYEQYF. CDR3 DNA sequence: TGTGCCAGCAGTGAGGTCGCACCCAGCTCCTACGAGCAGTACTTC.

The chain has TRBV20-1 and TRBJ2-3; 7 nucleotides match TRBD2. The CDR3 runs 14 residues. V dropped 6 bases and J dropped 3; count of bases not matched to a gene: 9. Per germline, CDR1 DFQATT and CDR2 SNEGSKA (reference sequence). CDR3 residues: CSAGEASGTDTQYF. The CDR3, as DNA: TGCAGTGCGGGGGAGGCTAGCGGAACAGATACGCAGTATTTT.

This clone is labeled as medium-sized (0.01 to 0.1%). The V gene is TRBV6-1, the J gene TRBJ1-2; a possible D gene is TRBD1 (5 bases). The CDR3 is made up of 14 amino acids. The germline gives CDR1 MNHNS, CDR2 SASEGT. V shed 4 bases and J shed 2 bases, with 11 bases lying between them. DNA for the CDR3: TGTGCCAGCAGTGTAACAGGAACAAACTATGGCTACACCTTC. It translates to CASSVTGTNYGYTF.

This clone occurred many times. This could be a read error, since a much larger clone is one nucleotide away. Other DNA sequences in the sample encode the same CDR3. DNA of the CDR3: TGTGCCACCAGTGTAGGGGCTGGCTACGAGCAGTACTTC. Residues: CATSVGAGYEQYF. The V and J genes are TRBV24-1 and TRBJ2-7, with D perhaps TRBD1 (5 bases). The CDR3 contains 13 residues. Germline V gene data show CDR1 as KGHDR and CDR2 as SFDVKD. V lost 5 bases, J lost 3 bases, and 10 bases lay in between.

V is TRBV9 and J is TRBJ1-1; the match to TRBD1 covers 10 bases. V trimming: 3 bases; J trimming: 3 bases; junction bases outside the gene matches: 8. The germline gives CDR1 SGDLS, CDR2 YYNGEE. CDR3 length: 16 residues. The CDR3 DNA is TGTGCCAGCAGCGAGGGATCCGGGACAGGGGACACTGAAGCTTTCTTT. This codes for CASSEGSGTGDTEAFF.

The rearrangement joins TRBV20-1 to TRBJ1-2, with D possibly being TRBD1 (5 bases). Per germline, CDR1 DFQATT and CDR2 SNEGSKA (reference sequence). This CDR3 is 14 amino acids long. V lost 3 bases to trimming and J lost 4 bases, with 15 bases between them. CDR3 coding DNA: TGCAGTGCTAGGAGGTCGGGGCCGCGCTATGGCTACACCTTC. Protein product: CSARRSGPRYGYTF.

This clone is categorized as large. The chain couples TRBV18 to TRBJ1-1; 9 bases are shared with TRBD1. The CDR3 spans 15 residues. Germline V gives CDR1 KGHSH, CDR2 LQKENI. V lost 4 bases to trimming and J lost 7 bases; unmatched junction nucleotides: 10. In nucleotides, the CDR3 is TGTGCCAGCTCACTACTGAAACAGGGGGCCGGTGAAGCTTTCTTT. Residues: CASSLLKQGAGEAFF.

This clone was observed many times. The chain uses TRBV5-1 and TRBJ2-5, with D possibly TRBD1 on 6 matching bases. CDR3 size: 16 residues. Trimming cost V 0 bases and J 2 bases, with 14 bases left between them. The germline V gene encodes CDR1 SGHRS and CDR2 YFSETQ. This CDR3 is CASSLEGHRGQETQYF. CDR3 DNA sequence: TGCGCCAGCAGCTTGGAGGGTCATAGGGGGCAAGAGACCCAGTACTTC.

This clone was recorded at least ten times. This rearrangement joins TRBV25-1 to TRBJ1-4, with D possibly matching TRBD1 (5 bases). The CDR3 consists of 16 residues. Trimming removed 4 bases from V and 0 bases from J, with 12 bases in between. CDR1 is MGHDK and CDR2 is SYGVNS in the germline V gene. The CDR3 coding sequence is TGTGCCAGCAGTGGATGGGGAGGGGCAACTAATGAAAAACTGTTTTTT. This translates into CASSGWGGATNEKLFF. Using reference TRBV25-1 and TRBJ1-4 for the parts outside the CDR3, the full variable domain is EADIYQTPRYLVIGTGKKITLECSQTMGHDKMYWYQQDPGMELHLIHYSYGVNSTEKGDLSSESTVSRIRTEHFPLTLESARPSHTSQYLCASSGWGGATNEKLFFGSGTQLSVL.

This clone has more than one count but fewer than ten. This chain links TRBV28 with TRBJ2-5, with D hard to call. The V gene's germline CDR1 is MDHEN and CDR2 SYDVKM. The V end lost 3 bases, the J end lost 5 bases, and 10 bases lay between the germline ends. The CDR3 covers 13 residues. Here the CDR3 reads CASSLNPGETQYF. The DNA of the CDR3 is TGTGCCAGCAGTTTGAATCCCGGGGAGACCCAGTACTTC.

The gene calls are TRBV28 and TRBJ2-7; maybe TRBD2 (9 bases). CDR1 MDHEN and CDR2 SYDVKM come from the germline V gene. Trimming cost V 7 bases and J 3 bases, with 34 bases left between them. There are 20 residues in the CDR3. The CDR3 protein is CASIFGQGGALAGVLYEQYF. The CDR3 region has the DNA TGTGCCAGCATTTTCGGACAGGGCGGAGCATTAGCGGGGGTGCTCTACGAGCAGTACTTC.

There are many counts of this clone. A much bigger clone sits one base away, suggesting this may be a read error. The sample contains more than one DNA sequence encoding this CDR3. The V and J genes are TRBV14 and TRBJ1-6; 7 bases agree with TRBD1. CDR3 length: 16 residues. Losses at the gene ends were 4 bases for V and 7 bases for J; bases not matched to a gene: 10. The germline V gene has CDR1 SGHDN and CDR2 FVKESK. In DNA, the CDR3 is TGTGCCAGCAGCCTTAACAGAGGGGGCATCAATTCACCCCTCCACTTT. It is translated as CASSLNRGGINSPLHF.

The sample holds many counts of this clone. The junction and the germline gene differ at one end; a read error may be behind it. V usage is TRBV11-2 and J usage is TRBJ1-4, with 7 bases identical to TRBD1. The CDR3 has 15 residues. Looked up from germline, CDR1 is SGHAT and CDR2 is FQNNGV. The CDR3 region has the DNA TGTGCCGGCAGCCCCGGGGAGGGGGCGATTGAAAAACTGTTTTTT. It yields the protein CAGSPGEGAIEKLFF.

This clone was found many times. With a much larger clone just one base away, this may be a read error. This chain links TRBV20-1 with TRBJ2-3; D is undetermined. The length of the CDR3 is 8 residues. Looked up from germline, CDR1 is DFQATT and CDR2 is SNEGSKA (reference sequence). The CDR3, as DNA: TGCAGTGTTAGCTCTAGGGATTTT. Its protein product is CSVSSRDF.